The sequence of this T cell receptor beta chain was determined in a study of T cell responses to AZD1222 COVID-19 vaccine. Second-dose intervals near 4 or 12 weeks were combined. TCRdb's copy holds only in-frame clones and misses some; the assay was immunoSEQ multiplex PCR. The repertoire consists of 150,000 to 200,000 clones, with 85% to 95% occurring once and the leading ten covering under 6%. Germline V CDR1 and CDR2: SEHNR, FQNEAQ (reference sequence). CDR3 length: 18 residues. Trimming pared 5 bases from V and 7 bases from J, leaving 27 bases between. The chain is built from TRBV7-9 and TRBJ2-1; D may be TRBD2 (6 bases). The specimen was peripheral blood, collected 28 days after the second AZD1222 dose. The source of this sequence is an adult who received the AZD1222 COVID-19 vaccine. This CDR3 reads CASSPKPGLTRYGNEQFF. The CDR3 bases are TGTGCCAGCAGCCCAAAGCCGGGACTCACACGCTACGGGAATGAGCAGTTCTTC. Full variable domain (remainder filled in from reference TRBV7-9 and TRBJ2-1): DTGVSQNPRHKITKRGQNVTFRCDPISEHNRLYWYRQTLGQGPEFLTYFQNEAQLEKSRLLSDRFSAERPKGSFSTLEIQRTEQGDSAMYLCASSPKPGLTRYGNEQFFGPGTRLTVL.